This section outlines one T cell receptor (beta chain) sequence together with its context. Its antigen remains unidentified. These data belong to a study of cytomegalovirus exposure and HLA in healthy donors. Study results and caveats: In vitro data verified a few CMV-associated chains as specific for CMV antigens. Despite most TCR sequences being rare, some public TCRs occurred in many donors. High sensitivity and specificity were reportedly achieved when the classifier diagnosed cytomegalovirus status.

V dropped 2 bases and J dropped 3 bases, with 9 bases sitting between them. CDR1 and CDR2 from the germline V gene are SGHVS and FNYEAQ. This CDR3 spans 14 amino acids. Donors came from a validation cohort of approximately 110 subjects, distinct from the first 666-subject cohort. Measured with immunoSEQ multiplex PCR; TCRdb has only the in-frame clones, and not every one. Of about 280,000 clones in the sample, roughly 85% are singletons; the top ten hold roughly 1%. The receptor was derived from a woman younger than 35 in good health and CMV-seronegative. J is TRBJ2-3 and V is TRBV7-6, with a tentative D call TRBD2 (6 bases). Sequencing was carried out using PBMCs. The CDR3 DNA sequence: TGTGCCAGCAGCTTATTGGGGGGAACAGATACGCAGTATTTT. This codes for CASSLLGGTDTQYF.